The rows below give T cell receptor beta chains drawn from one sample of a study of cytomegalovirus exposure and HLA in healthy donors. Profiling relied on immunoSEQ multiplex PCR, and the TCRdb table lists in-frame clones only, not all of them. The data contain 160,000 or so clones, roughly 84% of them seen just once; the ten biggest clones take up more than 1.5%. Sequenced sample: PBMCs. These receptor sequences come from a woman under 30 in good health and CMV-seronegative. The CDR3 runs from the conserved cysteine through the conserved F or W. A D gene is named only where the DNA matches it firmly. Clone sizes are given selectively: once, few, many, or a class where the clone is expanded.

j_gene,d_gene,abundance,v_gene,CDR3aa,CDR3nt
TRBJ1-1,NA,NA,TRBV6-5,CASEDFYKNTEAFF,TGTGCCAGCGAAGACTTTTACAAGAACACTGAAGCTTTCTTT
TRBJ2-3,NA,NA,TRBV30,CAWSVGFTGTPDTQYF,TGTGCCTGGAGTGTAGGGTTTACGGGAACCCCAGATACGCAGTATTTT
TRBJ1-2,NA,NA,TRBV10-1,CASSEGAEGGRSGYTF,TGCGCCAGCAGTGAGGGGGCGGAGGGAGGAAGGTCTGGCTACACCTTC
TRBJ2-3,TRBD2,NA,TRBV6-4,CASSHSDPPSGGSTDTQYF,TGTGCCAGCAGTCATAGTGATCCCCCTAGCGGGGGTTCCACAGATACGCAGTATTTT
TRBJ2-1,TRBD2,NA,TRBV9,CASTPWTSGGGEQFF,TGTGCCAGCACTCCGTGGACTAGCGGGGGAGGTGAGCAGTTCTTC
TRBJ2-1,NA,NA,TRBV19,CATQAPGYYNEQFF,TGTGCCACCCAAGCCCCAGGGTATTACAATGAGCAGTTCTTC
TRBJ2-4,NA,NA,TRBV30,CAWSSTGLGNSQYF,TGTGCCTGGAGTTCCACAGGGCTGGGAAACAGTCAGTACTTC
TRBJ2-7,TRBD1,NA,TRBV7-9,CASSLTGDEQYF,TGTGCCAGCAGCTTGACAGGGGACGAGCAGTACTTC
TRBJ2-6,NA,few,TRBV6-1,CASSELQGSGANVLTF,TGTGCCAGCAGTGAGCTTCAGGGTTCCGGGGCCAACGTCCTGACTTTC
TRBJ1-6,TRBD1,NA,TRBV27,CASSSGTVNSPLHF,TGTGCCAGCAGTAGTGGGACAGTAAATTCACCCCTCCACTTT
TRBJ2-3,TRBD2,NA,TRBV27,CASSPQAGGPNTQYF,TGTGCCAGCAGCCCCCAAGCGGGGGGGCCGAATACGCAGTATTTT
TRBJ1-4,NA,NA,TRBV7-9,CASSLGSQNEKLFF,TGTGCCAGCAGCTTAGGGTCTCAGAATGAAAAACTGTTTTTT
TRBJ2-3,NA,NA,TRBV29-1,CSVAWDITTDTQYF,TGCAGCGTTGCATGGGACATCACCACAGATACGCAGTATTTT
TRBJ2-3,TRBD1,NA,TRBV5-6,CASSSGQGVSDTQYF,TGTGCCAGCAGTTCGGGACAGGGGGTTTCGGATACGCAGTATTTT
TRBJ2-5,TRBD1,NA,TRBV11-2,CASSTGTAQETQYF,TGTGCCAGCAGCACTGGGACAGCACAAGAGACCCAGTACTTC
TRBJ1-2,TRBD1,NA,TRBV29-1,CSVEDQGQVANYGYTF,TGCAGCGTTGAAGACCAGGGACAGGTAGCTAACTATGGCTACACCTTC
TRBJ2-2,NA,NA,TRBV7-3,CASRFGTANTGELFF,TGTGCCAGCAGGTTCGGGACTGCGAACACCGGGGAGCTGTTTTTT
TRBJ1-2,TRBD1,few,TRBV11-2,CASSTTGNYGYTF,TGTGCCAGCAGCACGACAGGGAACTATGGCTACACCTTC
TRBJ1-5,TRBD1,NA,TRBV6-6,CASLETGSGQPQHF,TGTGCCAGCCTGGAGACAGGGTCTGGTCAGCCCCAGCATTTT
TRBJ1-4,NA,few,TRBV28,CASSLLVGSNEKLFF,TGTGCCAGCAGTTTATTGGTCGGGTCTAATGAAAAACTGTTTTTT
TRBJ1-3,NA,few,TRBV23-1,CASKGPSSGNTIYF,TGCGCCAGCAAGGGGCCGAGCTCTGGAAACACCATATATTTT
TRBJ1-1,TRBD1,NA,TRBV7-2,CASSFSTGQVGEAFF,TGTGCCAGCAGCTTCTCGACAGGGCAAGTCGGTGAAGCTTTCTTT
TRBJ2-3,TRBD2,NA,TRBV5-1,CASTLGVAGGPDTQYF,TGCGCCAGCACCCTCGGGGTAGCGGGGGGGCCAGATACGCAGTATTTT
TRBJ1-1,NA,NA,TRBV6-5,CASSVQGTEAFF,TGTGCCAGCAGTGTCCAGGGAACTGAAGCTTTCTTT
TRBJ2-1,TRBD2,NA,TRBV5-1,CASNALAGGLQSYNEQFF,TGCGCCAGCAACGCACTAGCGGGGGGACTCCAATCCTACAATGAGCAGTTCTTC
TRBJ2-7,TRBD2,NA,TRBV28,CASEVSGGASYEQYF,TGTGCCAGCGAAGTAAGCGGGGGGGCTTCCTACGAGCAGTACTTC
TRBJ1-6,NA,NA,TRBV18,CASSPSGINSPLHF,TGTGCCAGCTCACCGTCAGGGATTAATTCACCCCTCCACTTT
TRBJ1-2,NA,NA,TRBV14,CASSQGGGLRYTF,TGTGCCAGCAGCCAAGGGGGGGGGCTCCGCTACACCTTC
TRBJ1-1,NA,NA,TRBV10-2,CASSTLQGSGEAFF,TGCGCCAGCAGTACTCTACAGGGATCCGGTGAAGCTTTCTTT
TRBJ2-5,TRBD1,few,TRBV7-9,CSSTGTGQEQETQYF,TGTTCCAGCACCGGCACTGGACAGGAGCAAGAGACCCAGTACTTC
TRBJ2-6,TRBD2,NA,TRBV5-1,CASNVGGAGANVLTF,TGCGCCAGCAACGTCGGGGGGGCTGGGGCCAACGTCCTGACTTTC
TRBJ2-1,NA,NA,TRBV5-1,CASSLDGSTYNEQFF,TGCGCCAGCAGCTTAGACGGGAGTACCTACAATGAGCAGTTCTTC
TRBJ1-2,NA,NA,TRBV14,CASSRKPWYRNYGYTF,TGTGCCAGCAGCCGCAAACCGTGGTACAGGAACTATGGCTACACCTTC
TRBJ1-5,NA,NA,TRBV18,CASSPDWGPGQPQHF,TGTGCCAGCTCACCCGATTGGGGGCCCGGTCAGCCCCAGCATTTT
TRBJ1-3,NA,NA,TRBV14,CASSQDGLASGNTIYF,TGTGCCAGCAGCCAAGATGGTTTGGCCTCTGGAAACACCATATATTTT
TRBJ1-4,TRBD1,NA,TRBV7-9,CASSPQDRVGYTNEKLFF,TGTGCCAGCAGCCCCCAGGACAGGGTTGGGTACACTAATGAAAAACTGTTTTTT
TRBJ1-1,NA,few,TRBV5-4,CASSFLGGTEAFF,TGTGCCAGCAGCTTTCTGGGGGGCACTGAAGCTTTCTTT
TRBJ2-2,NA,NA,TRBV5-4,CASRRSGDANTGELFF,TGTGCCAGCAGGCGTTCAGGGGACGCGAACACCGGGGAGCTGTTTTTT
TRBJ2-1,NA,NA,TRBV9,CASSVDGRGKYNEQFF,TGTGCCAGCAGCGTAGATGGCAGGGGTAAATACAATGAGCAGTTCTTC
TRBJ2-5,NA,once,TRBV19,CASSHGSLLGVRETQYF,TGTGCCAGTAGTCATGGGTCACTTCTCGGGGTACGAGAGACCCAGTACTTC
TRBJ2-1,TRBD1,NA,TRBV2,CASSRDRESYNEQFF,TGTGCCAGCAGTCGGGACAGGGAGAGCTACAATGAGCAGTTCTTC
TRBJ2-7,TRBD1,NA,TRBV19,CASTGGTSYEQYF,TGTGCCAGTACAGGGGGCACTTCCTACGAGCAGTACTTC
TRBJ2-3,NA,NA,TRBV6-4,CASSEGGRTDTQYF,TGTGCCAGCAGTGAAGGCGGCAGAACAGATACGCAGTATTTT
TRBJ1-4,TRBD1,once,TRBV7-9,CASSSTGTGGEKLFF,TGTGCCAGCAGCTCCACCGGGACAGGGGGTGAAAAACTGTTTTTT
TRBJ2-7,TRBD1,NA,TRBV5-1,CASSPSTGTGTYEQYF,TGCGCCAGCAGCCCCTCAACCGGGACAGGGACCTACGAGCAGTACTTC
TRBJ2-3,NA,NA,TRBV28,CAAEGTDTQYF,TGTGCCGCGGAGGGCACAGATACGCAGTATTTT
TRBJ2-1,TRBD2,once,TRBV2,CASSEVLAGNEQFF,TGTGCCAGCAGTGAGGTACTAGCGGGCAATGAGCAGTTCTTC
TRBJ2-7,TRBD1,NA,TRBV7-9,CASSLDRGLSYEQYF,TGTGCCAGCAGCTTGGACAGGGGGCTCAGCTACGAGCAGTACTTC
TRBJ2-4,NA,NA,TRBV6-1,CAAAELAKNIQYF,TGTGCCGCGGCCGAGTTAGCCAAAAACATTCAGTACTTC
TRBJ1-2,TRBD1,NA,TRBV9,CASSPSPRDRVRGYTF,TGTGCCAGCAGCCCCTCTCCAAGGGACAGGGTTCGCGGCTACACCTTC
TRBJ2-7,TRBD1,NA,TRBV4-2,CASSPSAGTDYEQYF,TGTGCCAGCAGCCCATCCGCCGGGACAGATTACGAGCAGTACTTC
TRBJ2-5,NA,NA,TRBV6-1,CASSDRRNQETQYF,TGTGCCAGCAGCGACAGAAGAAACCAAGAGACCCAGTACTTC
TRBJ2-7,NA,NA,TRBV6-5,CASSYSSGGSYEQYF,TGTGCCAGCAGTTACTCTTCGGGCGGGTCCTACGAGCAGTACTTC
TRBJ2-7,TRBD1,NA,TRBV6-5,CASSPGQGHYEQYF,TGTGCCAGCAGTCCAGGACAGGGGCACTACGAGCAGTACTTC